This note documents a single T cell receptor (beta chain) sequence. This clonotype was found many times. Its antigen specificity is not known. One base away there is no much larger clone; base qualities are not given. V loses 4 bases, J loses 2 bases, and the germline ends lie 15 bases apart. The CDR3 sequence holds 16 residues, the cysteine and phenylalanine included. Left in the record is the CDR3 DNA by itself, 48 bases read in frame from the first base. The germline V gene encodes CDR1 KGHSH and CDR2 LQKENI. These data belong to a study of early T cells in non-severe SARS-CoV-2 infection (dated by TCRdb to about 2021). In the study overall: TCR sequencing used bulk RNA from unsorted whole blood, so alpha and beta chains could not be paired. Broad study findings and their caveats: VDJdb matching was skewed toward anti-spike CD8 responses and likely underestimated virus-specific expansions, missing private and CD4 specificities.

The study was a case-control design nested within a healthcare worker cohort in London, UK, with weekly nasopharyngeal swab PCR tests and blood sampling. Healthcare workers were enrolled in the week of the UK lockdown, from 23 to 31 March 2020, and were followed every week for up to roughly 15 weeks. Libraries were made using 5' RACE. TCRdb shows the sequencer as NextSeq 500. To correct for sequencing error and PCR bias, the TCR library protocol tagged individual cDNA molecules with unique molecular identifiers. Both TCR alpha and beta chains were sequenced, and tight co-correlation was observed between alpha and beta sequence abundances in each sample. Processing in the source paper ran as follows. Decombinator V4 was used to annotate TCR sequences for V gene, J gene and CDR3. TCRs were defined as expanded if a significant change between any two time points was detected under a Poisson model with p below 0.0001. TCR abundances were normalised to the total number of TCRs sequenced in each sample and reported as counts per million. TRAV1-2 paired with TRAJ12, TRAJ20 or TRAJ33 defined MAIT TCRs, while TRAV10 paired with TRAJ18 defined iNKT TCRs. VDJdb, accessed 1 November 2021, was searched for CMV, EBV and SARS-CoV-2 annotated TCRs, with TCRs annotated for multiple antigens excluded. TCRdb passed the public sequencing reads through fastp at Q25 and MiXCR, retaining productive beta sequences. Identical CDR3 proteins give one entry, which carries the most common genes and DNA. The V and J calls reflect TCRdb's pipeline rather than the authors' work. Across this sample there are fewer than 35,000 distinct CDR3 sequences, with approximately 6% seen only once. Of the sample, around 13% falls within the top ten clones.

The chain is made from TRBV18 and TRBJ1-3, with the D gene not clear enough to name. The sequencing input was whole blood. This receptor was obtained from an adult who was a healthcare worker with PCR-confirmed SARS-CoV-2 infection or an uninfected control (not recorded which). The nucleotide sequence is given as TGTGCCAGCTCACTAGTCGAGGGCTCAACTGGAAACACCATATATTTT. This gives the protein CASSLVEGSTGNTIYF.